Here is one TCR beta chain with its context. Antigen unknown. The data were taken from a study of Graves' ophthalmopathy and Graves' hyperthyroidism. RNA transcripts served as template for amplifying TCR beta CDR3 sequences. An initial RT-PCR round employing HTBI primers preceded a second-round multiplex PCR. In TCRdb, the multiplex PCR reads were re-called with MiXCR into one record per CDR3 protein. The sample lists about 220,000 distinct CDR3 sequences, about a fifth seen once, with around 40% in the top ten. Study-level findings and limits: Between ophthalmopathy and stable hyperthyroidism, a 13-signature model drew a separation with 87.88% sensitivity and around 80% specificity.

The CDR3 runs 15 residues. V dropped 5 bases and J dropped 5 bases, with 19 bases sitting between them. The germline V gene has CDR1 SGHKS and CDR2 YYEKEE (reference sequence). The gene calls are TRBV5-5 and TRBJ2-5, with D perhaps TRBD2 (6 bases). The specimen was peripheral blood. The receptor comes from a woman in her 50s with Graves' ophthalmopathy. This chain's CDR3 is CASRPGTWDSETQYF. CDR3 nucleotides: TGTGCCAGCAGGCCCGGGACGTGGGACTCGGAGACCCAGTACTTC.